This T cell receptor beta chain was observed in a study of T cell responses to AZD1222 COVID-19 vaccine (dated by TCRdb to the early 2020s). Background on the whole study: AZD1222 recipients given second doses at about 4 weeks or at about 12 weeks were pooled, since spike-specific TCR depth and breadth were not found to differ between the two schedules. A total of 230 to 250 trial participants underwent TCR sequencing, of whom roughly 210 had received two doses of AZD1222 and some 25 had received two doses of the MenACWY control vaccine. Enrollment into the trials was organized by age into subgroups of 18-55, 56-69 and 70-plus years, and those subgroups contained roughly 150, 30 and 60 TCR-sequenced participants, respectively.

The CDR3 regions of human TCRbeta chains were analyzed by immunosequencing. The published analysis was carried out like this. TCRs in the repertoires were matched against a reference library of SARS-CoV-2-specific TCRs that had been generated with the MIRA antigen-specificity platform. Breadth was defined as the fraction of unique TCRs that were SARS-CoV-2-associated, and depth was defined as the fraction of total T cells that were SARS-CoV-2-associated. Using the MIRA data, each spike-specific TCR was mapped to the spike region that the TCR reacts to and placed in a CD4 or CD8 class. Log10-transformed breadth and depth values were compared by one-way ANOVA with Sidak's multiple comparisons tests. In TCRdb, the immuneACCESS table is reduced to in-frame sequences with V and J assigned. These tables do not hold every clone; where another copy was compared, an unresolved V gene accounts for under half, and the others remain unexplained. From that table come the V and J calls and clone size; the DNA was used to work out D and trimming. In this sample the table shows roughly 120,000 clones, 87% of which occur a single time. The top ten constitute roughly 9.8% of the sample.

This sample's time point label indicates: baseline before first vaccination. Vaccinee samples were obtained from the UK trials COV001 and COV002, which included a single-blind randomized controlled phase 2/3 trial of AZD1222 (ChAdOx1 nCoV-19) in healthy adults. For TCRbeta chain sequencing, PBMC samples from trial participants were taken at day 0 and at day 28 after the second dose. A word on this clone: Its binding antigen is unknown. No much larger clone is present one base from it, and per-base qualities are unavailable.

Results the study describes overall, beyond this receptor: In the small 56-69-year group, the increase in depth fell short of significance, most likely because of low power. Participants were mostly white British and included more females than males, and it was suggested by the authors that clonal diversity may have been underestimated. Vaccine-associated CD4 TCRs spanned the whole spike protein, with dominant responses in regions 160-218 and 743-854. A significant rise in spike-specific TCR breadth and depth was observed after two AZD1222 doses relative to day 0 and relative to MenACWY recipients. Conclusions about previously exposed vaccinees were limited because only six AZD1222 recipients were SARS-CoV-2 seropositive at baseline. Reportedly, close to half of the unique spike-specific TCRs recognized epitopes lying outside the regions that are mutated in the B.1.351 and B.1.1.7 variants. Because no samples from the day 14 peak response were available, repertoires could be characterized only after the peak T cell response.

Ends trimmed: V by 9 bases, J by 2 bases; bases unmatched to a gene: 13. Spanning cysteine to phenylalanine, the CDR3 consists of 15 amino acids. CDR3 DNA only is kept here, 45 bases in frame from base 1. CDR1 MNHEY and CDR2 SVGAGI were looked up in the germline V gene. The sequencing here drew on peripheral blood, taken on day 0 of AZD1222 vaccination. This clonotype originated in an adult in good health. This receptor chain uses TRBV6-5 and TRBJ2-7; TRBD2 matches 7 bases in the middle. The CDR3 reads as follows: CASQGSAGVTYEQYF. The DNA sequence reads TGTGCCAGTCAGGGCAGTGCGGGGGTCACCTACGAGCAGTACTTC.